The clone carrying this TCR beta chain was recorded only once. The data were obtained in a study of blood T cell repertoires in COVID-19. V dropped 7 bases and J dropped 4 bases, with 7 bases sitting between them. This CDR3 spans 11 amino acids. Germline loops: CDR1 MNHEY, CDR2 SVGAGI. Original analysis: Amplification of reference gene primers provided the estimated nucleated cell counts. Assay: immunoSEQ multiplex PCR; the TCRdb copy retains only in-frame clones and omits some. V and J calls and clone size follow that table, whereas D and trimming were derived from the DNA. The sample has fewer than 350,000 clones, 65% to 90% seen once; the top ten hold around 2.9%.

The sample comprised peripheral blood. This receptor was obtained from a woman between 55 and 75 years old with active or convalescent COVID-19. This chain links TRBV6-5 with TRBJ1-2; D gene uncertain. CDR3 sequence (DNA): TGTGCCAGCAAAGCCCGCTATGGCTACACCTTC. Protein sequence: CASKARYGYTF.